The 29 T cell receptor beta chains in this list originate from one sample, sequenced in a study of kidney transplant recipient with SARS-CoV-2 infection. From the reads, TCRdb called clonotypes with MiXCR, one entry per CDR3 protein. Among about 240,000 distinct CDR3 sequences listed, around 28% were seen once. This specimen was a blood sample, taken at baseline and on day 111 from a kidney transplant recipient. The source of these receptors is a male patient between 25 and 39 years old who had COVID-19 and was a kidney transplant recipient. Some T cells may have come from the graft donor.

With regard to this clonotype: A read error is the likely source, as a far larger clone sits one nucleotide away. The chain combines TRBV6-1 with TRBJ2-5, with unresolved D. The CDR3 spans 14 residues. Deletions cut 2 bases from V and 13 bases from J, with 20 bases between. Germline V gene sequence: CDR1 MNHNS, CDR2 SASEGT. The CDR3 sequence is CASSERIVAAPGYF. CDR3 DNA: TGTGCCAGCAGTGAAAGGATAGTGGCTGCGCCCGGGTACTTC.

In regard to this clonotype: Just one base apart from a much larger clone, this may be a read error. CDR3 in DNA: TGCAGCGTTGTGGGGCGAGGCGGCTACACCTTC. This translates into CSVVGRGGYTF. The rearrangement links TRBV29-1 to TRBJ1-2; D might be TRBD1 (5 bases). This CDR3 contains 11 residues. The ends were cut back, 4 bases at V and 8 bases at J, with 11 bases in the middle. Germline CDR1 reads SQVTM; CDR2 reads ANQGSEA.

This clonotype was seen at least ten times. The chain has TRBV9 and TRBJ2-1, with D possibly matching TRBD1 (6 bases). The germline V gene has CDR1 SGDLS and CDR2 YYNGEE. This CDR3 has 16 amino acids. V was pared by 3 bases and J by 6 bases, with 19 bases between. This CDR3 reads CASSAGTTAVANEQFF. The CDR3 DNA sequence: TGTGCCAGCAGCGCGGGGACAACCGCTGTGGCCAATGAGCAGTTCTTC.

This clonotype appeared many times. The chain carries TRBV10-1 and TRBJ2-7; TRBD2 is a possible D gene (9 bases). This CDR3 contains 17 residues. The V gene lost 5 bases and the J gene lost 2 bases, with 22 bases spanning the gap. CDR1 and CDR2 from the germline V gene are WNHNN and SYGVQD (reference sequence). The CDR3 DNA reads TGCGCCAGCAGTCAGGGGGCGCGGGGCGGGAGGGCCTACGAGCAGTACTTC. Its protein product is CASSQGARGGRAYEQYF.

V gene TRBV5-1 combines with J gene TRBJ2-1; perhaps TRBD2 as D (7 bases). V was trimmed by 4 bases and J by 7 bases, leaving 18 bases between them. The CDR3 totals 15 residues. Per the germline V gene, CDR1 is SGHRS and CDR2 is YFSETQ. CDR3 sequence reads: CASSGGAGETNEQFF. CDR3 DNA sequence: TGCGCCAGCAGCGGGGGGGCAGGAGAAACAAATGAGCAGTTCTTC. Based on the CDR3 plus reference TRBV5-1 and TRBJ2-1, the full variable domain is KAGVTQTPRYLIKTRGQQVTLSCSPISGHRSVSWYQQTPGQGLQFLFEYFSETQRNKGNFPGRFSGRQFSNSRSEMNVSTLELGDSALYLCASSGGAGETNEQFFGPGTRLTVL.

The rearrangement links TRBV6-4 to TRBJ1-2; D call uncertain. CDR1 is MRHNA, CDR2 SNTAGT, per germline. V lost 5 bases, J lost 4 bases, and 23 bases lay in between. The CDR3 consists of 17 residues. The CDR3: CASSWCYSHGKTYGYTF. CDR3 bases: TGTGCCAGCAGTTGGTGCTACTCACACGGAAAGACCTATGGCTACACCTTC.

This clonotype appeared a single time. Just one base apart from a much larger clone, this may be a read error. The gene calls are TRBV5-8 and TRBJ1-6; D is ambiguous. Looked up from germline, CDR1 is SGHTS and CDR2 is YDEGEE. This CDR3 has 10 amino acids. This chain's CDR3 is CASSLEPLRF. In DNA form, the CDR3 reads TGTGCCAGCAGCTTGGAACCCCTCCGCTTT. Looking up the rest from reference TRBV5-8 and TRBJ1-6 gives the full variable domain: EAGVTQSPTHLIKTRGQQATLRCSPISGHTSVYWYQQALGLGLQFLLWYDEGEERNRGNFPPRFSGRQFPNYSSELNVNALELEDSALYLCASSLEPLRFGNGTRLTVT.

This clonotype was counted a few times. The chain has TRBV20-1 and TRBJ2-1; no definite D call. Trimming left V 6 bases short and J 10 bases short, with 22 bases between. CDR3 size: 14 residues. From germline, CDR1 is DFQATT and CDR2 SNEGSKA (reference sequence). The CDR3, as DNA: TGCAGTGCCGTAAAGCCGTTTGGGTGGTACGAGCAGTTCTTC. Amino acid sequence: CSAVKPFGWYEQFF.

This clonotype was picked up many times. The J gene is TRBJ1-4, the V gene TRBV29-1; unclear D gene. CDR3 size: 12 residues. CDR1 is SQVTM and CDR2 is ANQGSEA in the germline V gene. The ends were cut back, 7 bases at V and 7 bases at J, with 13 bases in the middle. CDR3 residues: CSAASSGEKLFF. CDR3 bases: TGCAGCGCCGCATCCTCGGGTGAAAAACTGTTTTTT.

This clonotype was seen many times. The chain employs TRBV6-2 or TRBV6-3 and TRBJ1-2; D gene unclear. Germline V gene lookup returns CDR1 MNHEY and CDR2 SVGEGT. V lost 5 bases to trimming and J lost 4 bases, with 23 bases between them. The CDR3 totals 17 residues. CDR3 sequence: CASSTWSCIGKTYGYTF. The CDR3 DNA reads as TGTGCCAGCAGTACGTGGAGCTGCATCGGAAAGACCTATGGCTACACCTTC.

This rearrangement joins TRBV5-4 to TRBJ2-3; D gene ambiguous. Germline values: CDR1 SGHNT, CDR2 YYREEE (reference sequence). V dropped 4 bases and J dropped 3 bases, with 18 bases sitting between them. This CDR3 region has 16 residues. CDR3 coding DNA: TGTGCCAGCAGCCCTAGGACCGCTAGGGTGACAGATACGCAGTATTTT. Translation: CASSPRTARVTDTQYF.

The chain is built from TRBV5-1 and TRBJ2-3; weak D call: TRBD2 (6 bases). Between the trimmed V and J ends, which lost 1 base and 2 bases, there was a span of 17 bases. The V gene's germline CDR1 is SGHRS and CDR2 YFSETQ. CDR3 length: 17 residues. The CDR3 spells CASSLSFAGTSTDTQYF. CDR3 nucleotides: TGCGCCAGCAGCTTGTCGTTCGCGGGGACCTCCACAGATACGCAGTATTTT.

Regarding this clonotype: A much larger clone is a single base away; this may be a read error. The chain employs TRBV5-6 and TRBJ2-7; D might be TRBD2 (6 bases). The CDR3 consists of 16 residues. Germline V gene data show CDR1 as SGHDT and CDR2 as YYEEEE. The CDR3, as DNA: TGTGTCAGCAGCTTGGGGACGGGACTCCTTGGCTACGAGCAGTACTTC. Translated: CVSSLGTGLLGYEQYF.

This clonotype was counted many times. V usage is TRBV7-3 and J usage is TRBJ2-7, with 7 bases that match TRBD1. CDR1 SGHTA and CDR2 FQGTGA come from the germline V gene. J was trimmed by 6 bases and V by 1 base; bases with no gene match: 15. There are 17 residues in the CDR3. CDR3 nucleotide sequence: TGTGCCAGCAGCTTAAGAGGCGGCGACAGGGAACCTTTCGAGCAGTACTTC. It is translated as CASSLRGGDREPFEQYF.

The chain combines TRBV7-2 with TRBJ2-5, with D perhaps matching TRBD1 or TRBD2 (5 bases each). Germline loops: CDR1 SGHTA, CDR2 FQGNSA. The CDR3 runs 15 residues. V was cut by 1 base and J by 4 bases, with 13 bases left in between. In DNA, the CDR3 is TGTGCCAGCAGCTTAGTTGTCACGGGGCCAGAGACCCAGTACTTC. Translating gives CASSLVVTGPETQYF.

The V call is TRBV5-6, the J call TRBJ1-2; tentatively, D is TRBD1 (5 bases). This CDR3 is 16 amino acids long. Germline V gene sequence: CDR1 SGHDT, CDR2 YYEEEE. V was pared by 7 bases and J by 4 bases, with 23 bases between. CDR3 residues: CASRQGNSRKTYGYTF. CDR3 DNA: TGTGCCAGCCGGCAGGGCAATAGTCGAAAGACCTATGGCTACACCTTC.

This clonotype was found many times. DNA for the CDR3: TGTGCCAGCAGAGAGTCTATAGCTACAGTCATGCAAGATACGCAGTATTTT. The encoded protein is CASRESIATVMQDTQYF. This sequence joins TRBV21-1 and TRBJ2-3. TRBV21-1 constitutes a pseudogene. The CDR3 is made up of 17 amino acids.

In this sample, this clonotype turned up many times. The V and J genes are TRBV5-8 and TRBJ1-2, with D unclear. V lost 7 bases to trimming and J lost 4 bases, with 23 bases between them. The CDR3 contains 16 residues. The V gene's germline CDR1 is SGHTS and CDR2 YDEGEE. The CDR3, as DNA: TGTGCCAGCGAGTTGGTTCATCCACGAAAGACCTATGGCTACACCTTC. As protein: CASELVHPRKTYGYTF.

This clonotype showed up just once. A much larger clone lies a single base off, so this may be a read error. The final CDR3 position lacks the conserved phenylalanine or tryptophan, pointing to a likely read error. The chain joins TRBV6-1 to TRBJ2-4; TRBD1 aligns across 7 bases. The V gene end was trimmed by 3 bases and the J gene end by 8 bases; junction bases not matched to a gene: 10. The CDR3 runs 15 residues. Germline CDR1 reads MNHNS; CDR2 reads SASEGT. CDR3 sequence reads: CASSEETGSLDIQYL. The CDR3 bases are TGTGCCAGCAGTGAGGAGACAGGGTCGCTCGACATTCAGTACCTC.

This clonotype occurred many times. This CDR3 is CASSGQGLRRKTYGYTF. The DNA of the CDR3 is TGCGCCAGCAGTGGTCAGGGGCTACGCAGAAAGACCTATGGCTACACCTTC. The chain recombines TRBV23-1 with TRBJ1-2; a weak D match, TRBD1 (6 bases). TRBV23-1 is an ORF for which the function is uncertain. The CDR3 covers 17 residues. With 5 bases removed from V and 4 bases from J, the gap between germline ends came to 23 bases.

The gene calls are TRBV7-3 and TRBJ1-2; D remains ambiguous. The germline CDR1 and CDR2 sequences are SGHTA and FQGTGA. The CDR3 spans 17 residues. The germline V and J ends were trimmed by 5 bases and 4 bases, with 23 bases remaining between them. The chain's CDR3 is CASSIQVDACKTYGYTF. The CDR3 nucleotides read TGTGCCAGCAGCATTCAAGTAGACGCTTGCAAGACCTATGGCTACACCTTC.

The sample holds many counts of this clonotype. The chain employs TRBV25-1 and TRBJ1-3; possibly TRBD1 for D (5 bases). This CDR3 comprises 20 residues. From germline, CDR1 is MGHDK and CDR2 SYGVNS. The V and J ends lost 1 base and 0 bases respectively, with 22 bases between them. CDR3 sequence reads: CASSEFFAFTGVGSGNTIYF. In DNA, the CDR3 is TGTGCCAGCAGTGAATTTTTTGCTTTCACAGGCGTCGGCTCTGGAAACACCATATATTTT.

As regards this clonotype: With a much larger clone just one base away, this may be a read error. The genes are TRBV6-1 and TRBJ1-2; D remains ambiguous. This CDR3 is 17 amino acids long. V was trimmed by 5 bases and J by 4 bases, leaving 23 bases between them. Germline assignment: CDR1 MNHNS and CDR2 SASEGT. The CDR3 is CASSKRAECRRTYGYTF. In nucleotides, the CDR3 is TGTGCCAGCAGTAAGAGAGCGGAATGTAGAAGGACCTATGGCTACACCTTC.

The V gene is TRBV3-1, the J gene TRBJ1-2; D ambiguous. The CDR3 length is 17 residues. V gave up 7 bases and J gave up 4 bases, with 25 bases separating them. Germline lookup yields CDR1 LGHDT and CDR2 YNNKEL (reference sequence). The CDR3 DNA reads as TGTGCCAGCAACCATGTGGTCACCCTTCAAAAGACCTATGGCTACACCTTC. This translates into CASNHVVTLQKTYGYTF.

Worth noting for this clonotype: A much larger clone sits a single nucleotide away, making a read error possible. This chain uses TRBV11-1 with TRBJ1-2, with D perhaps TRBD1 (5 bases). The germline V gene has CDR1 SGHAT and CDR2 FQDESV (reference sequence). V was clipped by 5 bases and J by 4 bases, with 23 bases between them. This CDR3 has 17 residues. The CDR3 DNA is TGTGCCAGCAGCGCCCAGGGTAAGGCTGGAAAGACCTATGGCTACACCTTC. Protein sequence: CASSAQGKAGKTYGYTF. Variable domain in full (rest from reference TRBV11-1 and TRBJ1-2): EAEVAQSPRYKITEKSQAVAFWCDPISGHATLYWYRQILGQGPELLVQFQDESVVDDSQLPKDRFSAERLKGVDSTLKIQPAELGDSAMYLCASSAQGKAGKTYGYTFGSGTRLTVV.

At least ten counts were recorded for this clonotype. V usage is TRBV11-2 and J usage is TRBJ1-2, with unresolved D. The CDR3 spans 17 residues. CDR1 and CDR2 from the germline V gene are SGHAT and FQNNGV. The ends were cut back, 5 bases at V and 4 bases at J, with 23 bases in the middle. The CDR3 loop is CASSSTLTSRKTYGYTF. CDR3 DNA: TGTGCCAGCAGCAGTACGTTAACAAGCAGAAAGACCTATGGCTACACCTTC. Full variable domain (remainder filled in from reference TRBV11-2 and TRBJ1-2): EAGVAQSPRYKIIEKRQSVAFWCNPISGHATLYWYQQILGQGPKLLIQFQNNGVVDDSQLPKDRFSAERLKGVDSTLKIQPAKLEDSAVYLCASSSTLTSRKTYGYTFGSGTRLTVV.

This clonotype has ten or more counts. CDR3 sequence: CASSGGEGQGAGGSYEQYF. The CDR3 bases are TGTGCCAGCAGCGGCGGTGAGGGACAAGGAGCGGGAGGGTCCTACGAGCAGTACTTC. The chain employs TRBV9 and TRBJ2-7; TRBD2 matches at 10 bases. This CDR3 region has 19 residues. From germline, CDR1 is SGDLS and CDR2 YYNGEE. J was trimmed by 1 base and V by 3 bases; bases with no gene match: 16.

This clonotype was counted ten times or more. This rearrangement joins TRBV3-1 to TRBJ1-2, with D unclear. This CDR3 has 17 amino acids. CDR1 is LGHDT, CDR2 YNNKEL, per germline (reference sequence). V was pared by 4 bases and J by 4 bases, with 22 bases between. CDR3: CASSLRYTLRKTYGYTF. The CDR3 nucleotides are TGTGCCAGCAGCCTACGATACACCCTTCGAAAGACCTATGGCTACACCTTC.

This clonotype was seen repeatedly, ten times or more. The chain recombines TRBV27 with TRBJ1-5; 9 bases are shared with TRBD1. The germline CDR1 and CDR2 sequences are MNHEY and SMNVEV (reference sequence). The CDR3 totals 15 residues. The V segment lost 5 bases and the J segment 7 bases; nucleotides outside the gene matches: 9. The CDR3 reads CASSGGQGLGQPQHF. CDR3 DNA sequence: TGTGCCAGCAGTGGGGGACAGGGCCTCGGCCAGCCCCAGCATTTT.